These T cell receptor beta chains were read from a single sample in a study of beta chain features in type 1 diabetes. TCRdb's table, derived via immunoSEQ multiplex PCR, lists solely in-frame clones and lacks some. This table holds approximately 360,000 clones, 10% to 15% found once. The sample taken for sequencing was naive CD4+ T cells from blood. These receptor sequences come from a young woman with type 1 diabetes. Each CDR3 is given with its conserved first and last residue. D genes are given only for firm matches. Clone size is given for some rows only: seen once, a few or many times, or a class if the clone is expanded.

j_gene,v_gene,d_gene,abundance,CDR3aa,CDR3nt
TRBJ2-2,TRBV18,NA,NA,CASSPQENTGELFF,TGTGCCAGCTCACCGCAGGAGAACACCGGGGAGCTGTTTTTT
TRBJ1-4,TRBV28,TRBD1,few,CASSTDRVGEKLFF,TGTGCCAGCAGTACGGACAGGGTTGGTGAAAAACTGTTTTTT
TRBJ2-1,TRBV10-3,NA,few,CAISEQPDVSGEQFF,TGTGCCATCAGTGAGCAACCCGACGTGTCGGGTGAGCAGTTCTTC
TRBJ2-7,TRBV21-1,NA,few,CASSKGPGYEQYF,TGTGCCAGCAGCAAAGGGCCAGGCTACGAGCAGTACTTC
TRBJ2-7,TRBV11-2,NA,few,CASSYQIDEQYF,TGTGCCAGCAGCTACCAGATCGACGAGCAGTACTTC
TRBJ2-1,TRBV7-2,NA,few,CASRQGTSSYNEQFF,TGTGCCAGCAGGCAAGGGACTTCCTCCTACAATGAGCAGTTCTTC
TRBJ2-7,TRBV23-1,NA,NA,CASTEDGDTAYEQYF,TGCGCCAGCACAGAAGACGGGGACACAGCCTACGAGCAGTACTTC
TRBJ1-5,TRBV29-1,NA,few,CSVVTDSNQPQHF,TGCAGCGTTGTCACAGATAGCAATCAGCCCCAGCATTTT
TRBJ2-1,TRBV9,TRBD2,few,CASSVAGGSFDEQFF,TGTGCCAGCAGCGTAGCTGGCGGGAGCTTCGATGAGCAGTTCTTC
TRBJ2-1,TRBV7-9,TRBD2,NA,CASSLGLAVNEQFF,TGTGCCAGCAGCTTAGGGCTAGCGGTCAATGAGCAGTTCTTC